The rows below give T cell receptor beta chains drawn from one sample of a study of T cell repertoires in cytomegalovirus infection. TCRdb independently ran MiXCR on the reads; one entry per CDR3 protein. There are approximately 600,000 distinct CDR3 sequences in the sample; under 45% occur only once, and 48% lies in the top ten. The antigens for these receptors are not known. Sequences were derived from cultured PBMCs, sampled from culture after CMV antigen stimulation. Receptors were obtained from a human donor in good health (CMV status not recorded). Some clones in this sample may be carry-over from other donors' samples. The CDR3 runs from the conserved cysteine through the conserved F or W. The D gene is left open where the match is weak. Some rows mark clone size as missing; the rest say once, few, many or name a class of expanded clone.

j_call: TRBJ1-5
d_call: .
v_call: TRBV12-3/TRBV12-4
clone_size: .
cdr3_aa: CASKHREGGNQPQHF
cdr3_nt: TGTGCCAGCAAGCACAGGGAAGGAGGCAATCAGCCCCAGCATTTT

j_call: TRBJ1-1
d_call: .
v_call: TRBV4-1
clone_size: .
cdr3_aa: CASSQKSGTEAFF
cdr3_nt: TGCGCCAGCAGCCAAAAAAGCGGGACTGAAGCTTTCTTT

j_call: TRBJ1-5
d_call: .
v_call: TRBV15
clone_size: .
cdr3_aa: CATSRDRGYSNQPQHF
cdr3_nt: TGTGCCACCAGCAGGGACAGAGGGTATAGCAATCAGCCCCAGCATTTT

j_call: TRBJ1-1
d_call: TRBD1
v_call: TRBV19
clone_size: .
cdr3_aa: CASSIKPPGQENTEAFF
cdr3_nt: TGTGCCAGTAGTATAAAACCACCGGGACAGGAGAACACTGAAGCTTTCTTT

j_call: TRBJ1-6
d_call: .
v_call: TRBV7-8
clone_size: few
cdr3_aa: CASSFGLRSPLHF
cdr3_nt: TGTGCCAGCAGCTTTGGTCTAAGATCACCCCTCCACTTT

j_call: TRBJ2-5
d_call: .
v_call: TRBV7-9
clone_size: .
cdr3_aa: CASSLDGAETQYF
cdr3_nt: TGTGCCAGCAGCTTAGACGGGGCGGAGACCCAGTACTTC

j_call: TRBJ2-5
d_call: .
v_call: TRBV4-3
clone_size: .
cdr3_aa: CASSQEGGGLGETQYF
cdr3_nt: TGCGCCAGCAGCCAAGAGGGTGGGGGGCTCGGGGAGACCCAGTACTTC

j_call: TRBJ1-2
d_call: TRBD1
v_call: TRBV2
clone_size: .
cdr3_aa: CAGSDRGGGYTF
cdr3_nt: TGTGCCGGCAGTGACAGGGGTGGTGGCTACACCTTC

j_call: TRBJ2-2
d_call: .
v_call: TRBV12-3/TRBV12-4
clone_size: few
cdr3_aa: CASNLDNTGELFF
cdr3_nt: TGTGCCAGCAACTTAGATAACACCGGGGAGCTGTTTTTT

j_call: TRBJ2-1
d_call: TRBD2
v_call: TRBV3-1
clone_size: .
cdr3_aa: CASSRTIAGGNEQFF
cdr3_nt: TGTGCAAGCAGCCGCACAATAGCGGGGGGGAATGAGCAGTTCTTC

j_call: TRBJ1-1
d_call: TRBD1
v_call: TRBV7-2
clone_size: many
cdr3_aa: CASRGQAARSGAFF
cdr3_nt: TGTGCCAGCAGGGGACAGGCAGCGAGGAGTGGAGCTTTCTTT

j_call: TRBJ2-5
d_call: TRBD2
v_call: TRBV20-1
clone_size: .
cdr3_aa: CSAREFSGQETQYF
cdr3_nt: TGCAGTGCTAGAGAATTTAGCGGGCAAGAGACCCAGTACTTC

j_call: TRBJ2-1
d_call: TRBD2
v_call: TRBV6-1
clone_size: .
cdr3_aa: CASSLRLAAYNEQFF
cdr3_nt: TGTGCCAGCAGCCTTAGACTAGCGGCGTACAATGAGCAGTTCTTC

j_call: TRBJ2-2
d_call: TRBD2
v_call: TRBV4-1
clone_size: .
cdr3_aa: CASSPQGLGLAGGSWTGELFF
cdr3_nt: TGCGCCAGCAGCCCCCAGGGTCTTGGGCTAGCGGGGGGTTCTTGGACCGGGGAGCTGTTTTTT

j_call: TRBJ2-1
d_call: .
v_call: TRBV28
clone_size: once
cdr3_aa: CASSWYQDYNEQFF
cdr3_nt: TGTGCCAGCAGTTGGTACCAGGACTACAATGAGCAGTTCTTC

j_call: TRBJ2-5
d_call: TRBD2
v_call: TRBV7-2
clone_size: .
cdr3_aa: CASSLADSGALTQYF
cdr3_nt: TGTGCCAGCAGCTTAGCTGATAGCGGGGCCCTGACCCAGTACTTC

j_call: TRBJ2-7
d_call: TRBD1
v_call: TRBV6-5
clone_size: few
cdr3_aa: CASSYGTGGNEQYF
cdr3_nt: TGTGCCAGCAGTTACGGGACAGGTGGGAACGAGCAGTACTTC

j_call: TRBJ2-7
d_call: .
v_call: TRBV29-1
clone_size: once
cdr3_aa: CSVEDRAAEGGWEQYF
cdr3_nt: TGCAGCGTTGAAGATCGGGCGGCTGAGGGTGGTTGGGAGCAGTACTTC

j_call: TRBJ2-7
d_call: .
v_call: TRBV5-1
clone_size: .
cdr3_aa: CASSSGARNEQYF
cdr3_nt: TGCGCCAGCAGCTCAGGCGCTAGGAACGAGCAGTACTTC

j_call: TRBJ1-5
d_call: .
v_call: TRBV6-6
clone_size: .
cdr3_aa: CASSGTRNQPQHF
cdr3_nt: TGTGCCAGCTCGGGAACACGCAATCAGCCCCAGCATTTT

j_call: TRBJ2-1
d_call: TRBD2
v_call: TRBV10-3
clone_size: .
cdr3_aa: CAISGREAGYNEQFF
cdr3_nt: TGTGCCATCAGTGGGCGGGAGGCGGGCTACAATGAGCAGTTCTTC

j_call: TRBJ2-5
d_call: TRBD1
v_call: TRBV12-3/TRBV12-4
clone_size: .
cdr3_aa: CASSTGTGTQETQYF
cdr3_nt: TGTGCCAGCAGTACCGGGACAGGGACGCAAGAGACCCAGTACTTC

j_call: TRBJ1-1
d_call: TRBD1
v_call: TRBV7-2
clone_size: few
cdr3_aa: CASSPPGTGGVFTEAFF
cdr3_nt: TGTGCCAGCAGCCCCCCCGGGACAGGGGGCGTTTTCACTGAAGCTTTCTTT

j_call: TRBJ2-7
d_call: TRBD2
v_call: TRBV12-3/TRBV12-4
clone_size: .
cdr3_aa: CASRTSGNFYEQYF
cdr3_nt: TGTGCCAGCAGAACTAGCGGTAATTTCTACGAGCAGTACTTC

j_call: TRBJ2-1
d_call: TRBD2
v_call: TRBV7-2
clone_size: few
cdr3_aa: CASSFLSSGVYNEQFF
cdr3_nt: TGTGCCAGCAGCTTTCTATCTAGCGGGGTTTACAATGAGCAGTTCTTC

j_call: TRBJ1-1
d_call: .
v_call: TRBV25-1
clone_size: .
cdr3_aa: CASSAIKTENTEAFF
cdr3_nt: TGTGCCAGCAGTGCCATTAAGACAGAGAACACTGAAGCTTTCTTT

j_call: TRBJ2-5
d_call: .
v_call: TRBV20-1
clone_size: .
cdr3_aa: CSASKSGQETQYF
cdr3_nt: TGCAGTGCTTCAAAGAGCGGACAAGAGACCCAGTACTTC

j_call: TRBJ2-1
d_call: TRBD1
v_call: TRBV6-2/TRBV6-3
clone_size: .
cdr3_aa: CASIDARGLSDEQFF
cdr3_nt: TGTGCCAGCATCGACGCCAGGGGGCTCTCGGATGAGCAGTTCTTC

j_call: TRBJ2-7
d_call: .
v_call: TRBV12-3/TRBV12-4
clone_size: .
cdr3_aa: CASSFQGSSYEQYF
cdr3_nt: TGTGCCAGCAGTTTTCAGGGGAGCTCCTACGAGCAGTACTTC

j_call: TRBJ2-5
d_call: TRBD2
v_call: TRBV7-2
clone_size: many
cdr3_aa: CASSLGTSGRAETQYF
cdr3_nt: TGTGCCAGCAGCTTGGGGACTAGCGGGAGGGCGGAGACCCAGTACTTC

j_call: TRBJ2-3
d_call: .
v_call: TRBV7-2
clone_size: many
cdr3_aa: CASSPSGTSDTDTQYF
cdr3_nt: TGTGCCAGCAGCCCTTCGGGGACCTCTGACACAGATACGCAGTATTTT

j_call: TRBJ2-2
d_call: TRBD2
v_call: TRBV7-9
clone_size: few
cdr3_aa: CASSSTSGRYTGELFF
cdr3_nt: TGTGCCAGCAGCTCGACTAGCGGGAGGTACACCGGGGAGCTGTTTTTT

j_call: TRBJ2-4
d_call: .
v_call: TRBV7-2
clone_size: .
cdr3_aa: CASSLSVFDIQYF
cdr3_nt: TGTGCCAGCAGCTTATCTGTCTTCGACATTCAGTACTTC

j_call: TRBJ2-7
d_call: .
v_call: TRBV15
clone_size: .
cdr3_aa: CATSRDPDSEQYF
cdr3_nt: TGTGCCACCAGCAGAGACCCAGACAGCGAGCAGTACTTC

j_call: TRBJ2-1
d_call: TRBD2
v_call: TRBV18
clone_size: .
cdr3_aa: CASSPPGTSGFWGNEQFF
cdr3_nt: TGTGCCAGCTCACCTCCCGGGACTAGCGGGTTCTGGGGGAATGAGCAGTTCTTC

j_call: TRBJ1-2
d_call: .
v_call: TRBV2
clone_size: .
cdr3_aa: CASSPSGWRVQYGYTF
cdr3_nt: TGTGCCAGCAGTCCGTCCGGCTGGAGGGTTCAGTATGGCTACACCTTC